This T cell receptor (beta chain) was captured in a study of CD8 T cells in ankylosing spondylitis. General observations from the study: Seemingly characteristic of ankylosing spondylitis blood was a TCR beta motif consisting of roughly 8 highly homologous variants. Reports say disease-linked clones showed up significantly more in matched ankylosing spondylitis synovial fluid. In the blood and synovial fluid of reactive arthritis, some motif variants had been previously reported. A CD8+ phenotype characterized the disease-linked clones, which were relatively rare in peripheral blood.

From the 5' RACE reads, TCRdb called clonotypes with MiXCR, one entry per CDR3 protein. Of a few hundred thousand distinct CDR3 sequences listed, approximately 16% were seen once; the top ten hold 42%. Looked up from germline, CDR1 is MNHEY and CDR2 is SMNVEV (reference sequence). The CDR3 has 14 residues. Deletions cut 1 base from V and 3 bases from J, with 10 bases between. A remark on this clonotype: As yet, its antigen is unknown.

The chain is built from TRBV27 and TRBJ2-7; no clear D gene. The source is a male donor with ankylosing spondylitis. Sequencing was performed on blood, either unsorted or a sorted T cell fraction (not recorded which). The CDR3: CASSLLGRDYEQYF. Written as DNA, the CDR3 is TGTGCCAGCAGTTTATTAGGTAGAGACTACGAGCAGTACTTC.